Only one count was recorded for the clone carrying this T cell receptor (beta chain). No antigen is known for it. Healthy people donating bone marrow made up the donors. The entry originates in a study of cytomegalovirus exposure and HLA in healthy donors. Study outcomes and limitations: Later analysis found that TCR beta chains associated with HLA were more clonally expanded than other, equally common chains. In a later analysis, specific HLA alleles were associated with over 15,000 TCR beta sequences at a 0.05 false discovery rate.

PCR involved 60 Vbeta and 13 Jbeta primers. TCRdb keeps only in-frame clones here, not all; method: immunoSEQ multiplex PCR. The repertoire consists of around 100,000 clones, with less than 80% occurring once and the leading ten covering around 3.9%. V was pared by 5 bases and J by 2 bases, with 10 bases between. This CDR3 contains 13 residues. Germline V lookup: CDR1 GTSNPN, CDR2 SVGIG (reference sequence). Sequencing used PBMCs. This TCR was recovered from a man under 40 in good health and CMV-seropositive. The chain joins TRBV30 to TRBJ1-5; D not resolved. The CDR3: CAWAGGGNQPQHF. CDR3 sequence (DNA): TGTGCCTGGGCCGGAGGAGGCAATCAGCCCCAGCATTTT.